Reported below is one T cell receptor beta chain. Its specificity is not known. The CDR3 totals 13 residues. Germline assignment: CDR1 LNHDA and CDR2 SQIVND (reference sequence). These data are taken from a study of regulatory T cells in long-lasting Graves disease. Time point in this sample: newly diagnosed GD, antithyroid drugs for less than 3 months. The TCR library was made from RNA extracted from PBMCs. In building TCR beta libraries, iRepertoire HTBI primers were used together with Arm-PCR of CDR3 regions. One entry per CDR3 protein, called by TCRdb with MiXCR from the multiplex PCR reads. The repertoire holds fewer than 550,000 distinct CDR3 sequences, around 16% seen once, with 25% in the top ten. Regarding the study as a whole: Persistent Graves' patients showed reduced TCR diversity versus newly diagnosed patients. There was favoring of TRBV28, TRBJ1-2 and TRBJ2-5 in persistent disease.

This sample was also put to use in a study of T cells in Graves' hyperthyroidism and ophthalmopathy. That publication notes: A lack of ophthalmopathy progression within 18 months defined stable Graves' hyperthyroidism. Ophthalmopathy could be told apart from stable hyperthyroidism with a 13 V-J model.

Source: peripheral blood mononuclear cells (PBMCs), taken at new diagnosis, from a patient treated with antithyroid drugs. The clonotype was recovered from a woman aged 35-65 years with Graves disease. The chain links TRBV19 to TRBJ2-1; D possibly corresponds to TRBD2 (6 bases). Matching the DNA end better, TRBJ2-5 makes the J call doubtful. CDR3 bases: TGTGCCAGTAGGGAGCGGGTTCAAGAGACCCAGTACTTC. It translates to CASRERVQETQYF.